This paragraph covers one TCR beta chain sequence. This entry belongs to a study of blood T cell repertoires in COVID-19. Turning to the study itself: PBMCs, B-cell-depleted T cells, or T cells were the source of the cDNA or gDNA that made up the material.

The repertoire was sequenced with immunoSEQ multiplex PCR; TCRdb's copy has only in-frame clones and lacks some. The sample has 350,000 or so clones, around nine tenths seen once. CDR1 and CDR2 from the germline V gene are WSHSY and SAAADI. The ends were cut back, 3 bases at V and 4 bases at J, with 6 bases in the middle. The CDR3 consists of 12 residues. This chain links TRBV10-2 with TRBJ1-2, with D unclear. The sequenced sample consisted of PBMCs or T cells enriched from blood (not recorded which). This receptor was identified in a woman aged 25 to 39 who had been exposed to COVID-19. The CDR3 region is CASSETGYGYTF. In DNA form, the CDR3 reads TGCGCCAGCAGTGAAACCGGCTATGGCTACACCTTC.